Presented here are 4 T cell receptor beta chains from one specimen sequenced in a study of blood T cell repertoires in COVID-19. Generated by immunoSEQ multiplex PCR, the TCRdb table keeps only in-frame clones and is missing some. This sample has hundreds of thousands of clones, with roughly 85% found just once. Specimen: peripheral blood. These receptors came from a man in his fifties or sixties with COVID-19, enrolled during active disease.

V usage is TRBV7-3 and J usage is TRBJ1-1; TRBD1 aligns across 9 bases. Trimming removed 5 bases from V and 6 bases from J; junction bases left unmatched: 4. The CDR3 is 13 residues long. Germline V gene data show CDR1 as SGHTA and CDR2 as FQGTGA. The DNA of the CDR3 is TGTGCCAGCAGCCCGGGGACAGGGTCTGAAGCTTTCTTT. It is translated as CASSPGTGSEAFF.

This clone has ten or more counts. The chain uses TRBV27 and TRBJ1-4, with D unclear. The CDR3 has 17 residues. Trimming left V 0 bases short and J 4 bases short, with 15 bases between. Germline CDR1 reads MNHEY; CDR2 reads SMNVEV (reference sequence). This CDR3 is CASSLSYYRGLNEKLFF. CDR3 bases: TGTGCCAGCAGTTTATCGTACTATCGGGGTCTTAATGAAAAACTGTTTTTT.

CDR3 bases: TGCAGCGTCTTTCTAGAAGCTTACAATGAGCAGTTCTTC. Translated, it gives CSVFLEAYNEQFF. The J gene is TRBJ2-1, the V gene TRBV29-1; D call uncertain. The CDR3 loop spans 13 amino acids. CDR1 and CDR2 (germline): SQVTM, ANQGSEA. Trimming pared 6 bases from V and 4 bases from J, leaving 13 bases between.

The J gene is TRBJ2-1, the V gene TRBV6-2 or TRBV6-3; 7 bases are a match to TRBD1. This CDR3 comprises 15 residues. V lost 4 bases, J lost 4 bases, and 7 bases stayed unmatched. Germline lookup yields CDR1 MNHEY and CDR2 SVGEGT. The CDR3 nucleotides read TGTGCCAGCAGTTTTCCCGGGACAGCTTACAATGAGCAGTTCTTC. This codes for CASSFPGTAYNEQFF.